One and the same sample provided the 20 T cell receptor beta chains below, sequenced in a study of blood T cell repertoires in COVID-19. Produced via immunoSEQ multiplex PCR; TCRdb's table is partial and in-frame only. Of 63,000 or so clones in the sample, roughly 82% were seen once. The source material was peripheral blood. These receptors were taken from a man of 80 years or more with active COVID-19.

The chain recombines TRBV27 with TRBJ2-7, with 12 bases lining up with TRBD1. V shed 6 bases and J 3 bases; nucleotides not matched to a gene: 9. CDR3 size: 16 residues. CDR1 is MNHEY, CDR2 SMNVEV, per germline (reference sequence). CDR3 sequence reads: CASRGGTGGAFYEQYF. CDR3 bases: TGTGCCAGCAGGGGGGGGACAGGGGGCGCTTTCTACGAGCAGTACTTC.

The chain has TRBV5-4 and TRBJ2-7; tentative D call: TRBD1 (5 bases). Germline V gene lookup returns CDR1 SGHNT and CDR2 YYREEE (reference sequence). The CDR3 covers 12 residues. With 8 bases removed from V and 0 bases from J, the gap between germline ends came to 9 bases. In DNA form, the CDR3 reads TGTGCCAGGGACACTCGCTCCTACGAGCAGTACTTC. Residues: CARDTRSYEQYF.

CDR3 region: CAWSWGEGKLFF. The CDR3 DNA follows: TGTGCCTGGAGCTGGGGGGAAGGAAAACTGTTTTTT. V usage is TRBV30 and J usage is TRBJ1-4; maybe TRBD1 (5 bases). Germline CDR1 reads GTSNPN; CDR2 reads SVGIG (reference sequence). The CDR3 length is 12 residues. V was cut by 3 bases and J by 10 bases, with 12 bases left in between.

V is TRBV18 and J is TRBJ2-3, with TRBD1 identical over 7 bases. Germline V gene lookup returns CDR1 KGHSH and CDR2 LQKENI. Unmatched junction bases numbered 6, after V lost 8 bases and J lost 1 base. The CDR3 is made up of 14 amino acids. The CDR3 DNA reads TGTGCCAGCCGTACAGGGGTCGGCACAGATACGCAGTATTTT. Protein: CASRTGVGTDTQYF.

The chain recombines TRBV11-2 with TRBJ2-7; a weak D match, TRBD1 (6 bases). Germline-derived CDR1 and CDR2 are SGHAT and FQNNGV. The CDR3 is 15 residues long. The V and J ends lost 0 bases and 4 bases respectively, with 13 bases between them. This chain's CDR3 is CASSLDRRGGYEQYF. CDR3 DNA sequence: TGTGCCAGCAGCTTAGATCGTAGAGGGGGATACGAGCAGTACTTC.

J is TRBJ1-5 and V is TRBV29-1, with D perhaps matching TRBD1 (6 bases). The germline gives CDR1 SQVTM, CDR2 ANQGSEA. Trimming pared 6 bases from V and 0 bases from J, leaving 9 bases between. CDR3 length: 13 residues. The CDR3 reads CSVAGVSNQPQHF. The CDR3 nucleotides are TGCAGCGTCGCAGGGGTTAGCAATCAGCCCCAGCATTTT.

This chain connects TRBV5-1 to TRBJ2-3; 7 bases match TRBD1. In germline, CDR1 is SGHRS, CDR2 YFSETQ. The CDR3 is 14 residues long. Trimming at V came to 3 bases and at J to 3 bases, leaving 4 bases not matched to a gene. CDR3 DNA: TGCGCCAGCAGCTCAGGGGGTGGTACAGATACGCAGTATTTT. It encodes CASSSGGGTDTQYF.

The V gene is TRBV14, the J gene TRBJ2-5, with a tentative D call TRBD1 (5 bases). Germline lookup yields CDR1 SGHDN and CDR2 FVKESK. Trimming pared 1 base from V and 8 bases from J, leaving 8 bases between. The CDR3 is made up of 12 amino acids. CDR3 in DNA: TGTGCCAGCAGCCAAGTTGGGGCAACCCAGTACTTC. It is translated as CASSQVGATQYF. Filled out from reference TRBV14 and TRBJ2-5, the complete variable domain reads EAGVTQFPSHSVIEKGQTVTLRCDPISGHDNLYWYRRVMGKEIKFLLHFVKESKQDESGMPNNRFLAERTGGTYSTLKVQPAELEDSGVYFCASSQVGATQYFGPGTRLLVL.

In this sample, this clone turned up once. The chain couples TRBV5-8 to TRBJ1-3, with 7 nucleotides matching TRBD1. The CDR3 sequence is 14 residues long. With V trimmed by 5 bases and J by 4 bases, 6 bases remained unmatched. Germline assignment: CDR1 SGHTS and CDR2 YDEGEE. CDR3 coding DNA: TGTGCCAGCAGGCTGACAGGGACAGGAAACACCATATATTTT. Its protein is CASRLTGTGNTIYF.

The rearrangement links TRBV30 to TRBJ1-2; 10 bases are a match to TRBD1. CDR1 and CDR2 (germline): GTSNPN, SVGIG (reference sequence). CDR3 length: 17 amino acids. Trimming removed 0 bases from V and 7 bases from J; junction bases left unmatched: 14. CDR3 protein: CAWSVHILGTGECGYTF. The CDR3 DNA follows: TGTGCCTGGAGTGTACATATATTGGGGACAGGGGAGTGTGGCTACACCTTC.

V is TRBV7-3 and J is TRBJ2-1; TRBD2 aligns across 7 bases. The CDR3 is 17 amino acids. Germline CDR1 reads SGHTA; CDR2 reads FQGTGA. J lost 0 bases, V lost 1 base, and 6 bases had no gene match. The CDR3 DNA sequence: TGTGCCAGCAGCTTAATGGGCGGGGGTAGCTCCTACAATGAGCAGTTCTTC. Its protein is CASSLMGGGSSYNEQFF.

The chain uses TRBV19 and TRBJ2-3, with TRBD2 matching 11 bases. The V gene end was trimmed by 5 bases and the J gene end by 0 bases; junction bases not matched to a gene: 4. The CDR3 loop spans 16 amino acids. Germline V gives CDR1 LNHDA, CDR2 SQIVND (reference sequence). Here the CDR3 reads CASSLRLAGSTDTQYF. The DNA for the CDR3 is TGTGCCAGTAGTCTGCGACTAGCGGGGAGCACAGATACGCAGTATTTT. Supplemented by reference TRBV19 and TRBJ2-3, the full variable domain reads DGGITQSPKYLFRKEGQNVTLSCEQNLNHDAMYWYRQDPGQGLRLIYYSQIVNDFQKGDIAEGYSVSREKKESFPLTVTSAQKNPTAFYLCASSLRLAGSTDTQYFGPGTRLTVL.

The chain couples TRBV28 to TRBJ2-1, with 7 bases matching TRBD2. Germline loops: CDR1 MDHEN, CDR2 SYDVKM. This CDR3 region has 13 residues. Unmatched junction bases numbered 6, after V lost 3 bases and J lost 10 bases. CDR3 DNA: TGTGCCAGCAGTTTGGGGGGGGGATTGGAGCAGTTCTTC. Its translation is CASSLGGGLEQFF. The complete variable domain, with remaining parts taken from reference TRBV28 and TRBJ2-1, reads DVKVTQSSRYLVKRTGEKVFLECVQDMDHENMFWYRQDPGLGLRLIYFSYDVKMKEKGDIPEGYSVSREKKERFSLILESASTNQTSMYLCASSLGGGLEQFFGPGTRLTVL.

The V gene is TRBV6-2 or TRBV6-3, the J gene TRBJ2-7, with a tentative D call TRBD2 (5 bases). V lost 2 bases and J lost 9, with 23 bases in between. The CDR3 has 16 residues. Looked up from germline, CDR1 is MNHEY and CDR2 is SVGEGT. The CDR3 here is CASSYPTNRRYEGQYF. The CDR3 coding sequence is TGTGCCAGCAGTTACCCAACTAATCGTCGGTACGAGGGGCAGTACTTC.

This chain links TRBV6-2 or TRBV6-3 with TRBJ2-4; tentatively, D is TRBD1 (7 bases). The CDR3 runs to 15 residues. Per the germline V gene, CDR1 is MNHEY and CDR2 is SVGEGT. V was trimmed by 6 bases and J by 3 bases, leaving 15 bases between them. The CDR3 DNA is TGTGCCAGCAGCCACGACAGGGACTTCAAAAACATTCAGTACTTC. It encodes CASSHDRDFKNIQYF.

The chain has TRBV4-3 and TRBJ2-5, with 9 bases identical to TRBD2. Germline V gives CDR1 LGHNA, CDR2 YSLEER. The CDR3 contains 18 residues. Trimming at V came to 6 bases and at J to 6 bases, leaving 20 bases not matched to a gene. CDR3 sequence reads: CASRPPLEREAVAKTQYF. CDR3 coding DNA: TGCGCCAGCAGACCGCCCCTAGAGCGGGAGGCTGTGGCGAAGACCCAGTACTTC.

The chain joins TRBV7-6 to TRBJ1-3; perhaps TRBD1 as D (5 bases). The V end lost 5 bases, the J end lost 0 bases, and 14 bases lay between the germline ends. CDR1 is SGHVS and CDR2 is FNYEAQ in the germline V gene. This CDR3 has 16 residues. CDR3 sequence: CASSPWGSSSGNTIYF. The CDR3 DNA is TGTGCCAGCAGCCCCTGGGGCAGCAGCTCTGGAAACACCATATATTTT.

The CDR3 sequence is CASSYSTVGIAGANVLTF. DNA for the CDR3: TGTGCCAGCAGTTACTCTACAGTTGGAATTGCAGGGGCCAACGTCCTGACTTTC. The chain employs TRBV6-2 or TRBV6-3 and TRBJ2-6; D remains ambiguous. V lost 0 bases, J lost 4 bases, and 16 bases lay in between. The V gene's germline CDR1 is MNHEY and CDR2 SVGEGT. This CDR3 is 18 amino acids long.

Here the CDR3 DNA reads TGTGCCAGCAGCCAGGACAGGGGGCTCGATGGCTACACCTTC. Residues: CASSQDRGLDGYTF. The J gene is TRBJ1-2, the V gene TRBV3-1 (or the pseudogene TRBV3-2); 11 nucleotides line up with TRBD1. The CDR3 is 14 amino acids. With 3 bases clipped from V and 6 bases from J, the junction kept 3 bases outside the gene matches. Germline V lookup: CDR1 LGHDT, CDR2 YNNKEL (reference sequence).

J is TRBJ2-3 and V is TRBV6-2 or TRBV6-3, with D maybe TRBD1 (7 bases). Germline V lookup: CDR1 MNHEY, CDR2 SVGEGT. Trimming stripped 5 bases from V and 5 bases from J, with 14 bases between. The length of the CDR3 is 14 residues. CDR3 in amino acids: CASSEGAREDTQYF. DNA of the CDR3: TGTGCCAGCAGTGAGGGGGCGCGGGAAGATACGCAGTATTTT.